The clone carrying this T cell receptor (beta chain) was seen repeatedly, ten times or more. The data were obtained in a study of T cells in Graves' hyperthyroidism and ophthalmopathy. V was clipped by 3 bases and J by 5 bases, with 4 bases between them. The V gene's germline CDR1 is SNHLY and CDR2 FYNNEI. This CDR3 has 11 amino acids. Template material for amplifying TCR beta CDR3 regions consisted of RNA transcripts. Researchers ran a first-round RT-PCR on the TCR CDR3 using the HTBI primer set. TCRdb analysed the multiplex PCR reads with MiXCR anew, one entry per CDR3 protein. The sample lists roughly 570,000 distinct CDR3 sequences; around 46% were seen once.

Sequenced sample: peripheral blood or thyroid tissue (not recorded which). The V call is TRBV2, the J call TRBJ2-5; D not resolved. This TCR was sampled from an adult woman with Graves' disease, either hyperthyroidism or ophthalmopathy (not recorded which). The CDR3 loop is CASSEKETQYF. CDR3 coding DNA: TGTGCCAGCAGTGAGAAGGAGACCCAGTACTTC.